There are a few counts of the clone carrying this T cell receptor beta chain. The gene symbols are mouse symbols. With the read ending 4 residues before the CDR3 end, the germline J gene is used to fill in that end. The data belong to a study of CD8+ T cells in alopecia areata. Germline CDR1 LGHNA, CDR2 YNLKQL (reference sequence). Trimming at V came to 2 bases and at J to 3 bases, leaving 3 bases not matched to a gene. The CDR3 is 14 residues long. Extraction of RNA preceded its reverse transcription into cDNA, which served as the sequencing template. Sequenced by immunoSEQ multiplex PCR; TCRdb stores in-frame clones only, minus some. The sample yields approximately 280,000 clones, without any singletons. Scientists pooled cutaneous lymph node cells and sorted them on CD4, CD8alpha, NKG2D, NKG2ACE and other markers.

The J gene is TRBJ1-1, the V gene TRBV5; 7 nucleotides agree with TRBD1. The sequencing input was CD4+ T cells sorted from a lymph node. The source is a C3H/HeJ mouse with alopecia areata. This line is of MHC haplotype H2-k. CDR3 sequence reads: CASSQPGTDTEVFF. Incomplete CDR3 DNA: TGTGCCAGCAGCCAACCCGGGACAGACACA.